Below, one T cell receptor (beta chain) is given with its context. Its recognized antigen is unknown. No clone much larger than this one lies a single base away; base qualities are absent. Library preparation employed the immunoSEQ multiplex PCR assay. In the source study's methods: A statistical classification framework was developed to diagnose cytomegalovirus status using the catalog of TCR beta chain sequences. TCRdb took over this immuneACCESS table, retaining in-frame rearrangements with V and J assigned. Such tables are incomplete; in checked studies, under half of the missing clones stem from an unresolved V gene, and the remainder is unexplained. V, J and clone size are taken as reported in that table, and D and trimming were inferred from the DNA itself. This sample holds roughly 80,000 clones; approximately 90% were observed only once. The biggest ten clones account for roughly 1.9% of the sample.

CDR1 and CDR2, looked up from the germline V gene (reference sequence), are LNHDA and SQIVND. V lost 6 bases and J lost 4 bases, and the count of bases not matched to a germline gene is 6. The CDR3, from cysteine to phenylalanine, totals 14 residues. Here the CDR3 DNA is all that survives: 42 bases in frame from base 1. The donors belonged to the validation cohort of under 150 subjects, which was separate from the approximately 680-subject first cohort. The sample originates from a study of cytomegalovirus exposure and HLA in healthy donors (dated by TCRdb to 2016 to 2017). For the wider study: A later analysis indicated that the roughly 130 validation repertoires were generated on the platform also employed for the 650 to 850 repertoires of the first cohort. A separate validation cohort of roughly 130 different subjects was used in addition to the approximately 610-subject first cohort. To predict cytomegalovirus infection status, the study combined high-throughput TCR immunosequencing, statistical association of individual TCRs with disease status, and machine learning. The study aimed to test whether cataloging public T cell receptors could reveal signatures of past pathogen exposure.

General study outcomes and caveats: According to the authors, the approach could potentially be generalized to other disease states and immunological phenotypes. The validation cohort had no HLA typing available for a later analysis, so co-occurrence within that cohort was assessed over all 120 or so repertoires. In the study, about 150 TCR beta chains were listed as associated with cytomegalovirus. Most TCR sequences were seen in very few donors, while some public TCRs were found in many individuals. In vitro tests confirmed that a few of the cytomegalovirus-associated TCR beta chains recognize cytomegalovirus antigens. The classifier was reported to diagnose cytomegalovirus status with high specificity and sensitivity in both the original and validation cohorts. In a later analysis, TCRs clustered in the first cohort were found to also tend to co-occur in the 130 or so validation repertoires, with around 94% of cluster scores above 0.

The sequenced material came from PBMCs. The receptor's source is a man aged 25 to 45 in good health and CMV-seronegative. Recombination connected TRBV19 to TRBJ1-5; 7 of the junction bases match TRBD1. The CDR3 loop reads CASSNRDRNQPQHF. The nucleotides read TGTGCCAGTAGCAACCGGGACAGAAATCAGCCCCAGCATTTT. Where the CDR3 stops, the reference TRBV19 and TRBJ1-5 genes take over; the full variable domain is DGGITQSPKYLFRKEGQNVTLSCEQNLNHDAMYWYRQDPGQGLRLIYYSQIVNDFQKGDIAEGYSVSREKKESFPLTVTSAQKNPTAFYLCASSNRDRNQPQHFGDGTRLSIL.